A single TCR beta chain is shown here with its context. The germline V gene encodes CDR1 MGHRA and CDR2 YSYEKL. Trimming cost V 4 bases and J 5 bases, with 13 bases left between them. The CDR3 covers 14 residues. This sample was taken from a study of blood T cell repertoires in COVID-19. Whole-study context: Nucleic acid was either cDNA or gDNA, and it came from T cells, B-cell-depleted T cells, or PBMCs.

How the authors handled the data: Estimated nucleated cell counts came from reference gene primer amplification. Produced via immunoSEQ multiplex PCR; TCRdb's table is partial and in-frame only. V and J calls plus clone size are reproduced from that table; the DNA served to infer D and trimming. The sample includes around 200,000 clones, around 87% seen only once; the top ten take 2.7%. This sequence originates from a man in his forties with active or convalescent COVID-19. The sample taken for sequencing was peripheral blood. The chain employs TRBV4-1 and TRBJ2-3, with D possibly being TRBD2 (5 bases). The CDR3 sequence: CASSPVRRVDTQYF. The CDR3 coding sequence is TGCGCCAGCAGCCCCGTTCGGCGGGTAGATACGCAGTATTTT.